This TCR beta chain comes out of a study of blood T cells in healthy people across ages. A second about 7 to 11 cycle PCR used barcoded and J-beta primers. One entry per CDR3 protein results from TCRdb running MiXCR on the 5' RACE reads. The profile covers about 760,000 distinct CDR3 sequences, with approximately 25% appearing a single time and more than 7.5% taken by the ten largest. This clonotype has more than one count but fewer than ten. From germline, CDR1 is DFQATT and CDR2 SNEGSKA (reference sequence). The CDR3 is 16 residues long. These data were also filed under a second study, of T cells of mothers and their children. This second study notes: Samples were obtained from a few healthy Caucasian mothers and their six children. Each child contributed several million TCR beta CDR3 reads, while each mother contributed over 9 million.

V and J are TRBV20-1 and TRBJ2-7, with TRBD2 as a possible D gene (5 bases). The better agreement between TRBJ2-1 and the DNA end casts doubt on the J call. The clonotype was recovered from a boy between 10 and 17 years old in good health. The sequencing sample was made of blood. The CDR3 DNA is TGCAGTGCTAGAGATCCCCGTGGTAGCTCGGAGGATGAGCAGTTCTTC. As protein: CSARDPRGSSEDEQFF.